These 12 T cell receptor beta chains came from one sample sequenced in a study of blood T cell repertoires in COVID-19. Clones were read by immunoSEQ multiplex PCR, and TCRdb kept only the in-frame ones, dropping some. The sample holds some 260,000 clones, under 90% seen once. Source material: peripheral blood. These receptor sequences come from a woman in her late teens or twenties with acute or convalescent COVID-19.

This chain links TRBV6-5 with TRBJ2-3, with 8 bases aligning to TRBD2. The germline V gene has CDR1 MNHEY and CDR2 SVGAGI. The CDR3 covers 13 residues. V was pared by 9 bases and J by 4 bases, with 6 bases of the junction left unmatched. CDR3 in DNA: TGTGCCAGTACGGGAGGGCCCCCAGATACGCAGTATTTT. Its protein product is CASTGGPPDTQYF.

This chain connects TRBV28 to TRBJ2-2; 12 positions match TRBD2. Losses at the gene ends were 11 bases for V and 6 bases for J; bases not matched to a gene: 16. The CDR3 has 17 residues. Germline V gene data show CDR1 as MDHEN and CDR2 as SYDVKM. The CDR3 nucleotides read TGTGCCTCCAATACCTGGAGACTAGCGGGAGTAGCCGGGGAGCTGTTTTTT. This codes for CASNTWRLAGVAGELFF.

The chain carries TRBV4-3 and TRBJ1-2, with a possible D match to TRBD1 (6 bases). Per the germline V gene, CDR1 is LGHNA and CDR2 is YSLEER. V lost 0 bases and J 4 bases, leaving 9 bases between the germline ends. The length of the CDR3 is 14 residues. CDR3 residues: CASSQDRGSYGYTF. The CDR3 DNA is TGCGCCAGCAGCCAAGACAGGGGCTCCTATGGCTACACCTTC.

This clone has just one count. The genes are TRBV6-5 and TRBJ2-5; the match to TRBD2 covers 8 bases. The CDR3 runs 15 residues. V lost 2 bases to trimming and J lost 1 base; unmatched junction nucleotides: 3. The germline V gene has CDR1 MNHEY and CDR2 SVGAGI. The DNA of the CDR3 is TGTGCCAGCAGTTACGGCGGGAGGACCCAAGAGACCCAGTACTTC. Translated: CASSYGGRTQETQYF.

Here the CDR3 reads CASSQALGTTDTQYF. CDR3 nucleotides: TGCGCCAGCAGCCAGGCGCTAGGAACCACAGATACGCAGTATTTT. This chain uses TRBV4-1 with TRBJ2-3; no definite D call. The CDR3 is made up of 15 amino acids. Germline V CDR1 and CDR2: MGHRA, YSYEKL. Trimming cost V 3 bases and J 2 bases, with 12 bases left between them.

The chain couples TRBV11-2 to TRBJ2-7, with 9 bases lining up with TRBD1. Germline values: CDR1 SGHAT, CDR2 FQNNGV. V lost 1 base to trimming and J lost 4 bases; unmatched junction nucleotides: 5. CDR3 length: 15 residues. The CDR3: CASSLGGQGMYEQYF. DNA of the CDR3: TGTGCCAGCAGCTTAGGGGGACAGGGTATGTACGAGCAGTACTTC.

V usage is TRBV29-1 and J usage is TRBJ1-3; 7 bases map to TRBD1. V trimming: 0 bases; J trimming: 4 bases; junction bases outside the gene matches: 3. The CDR3 extends over 14 amino acids. In germline, CDR1 is SQVTM, CDR2 ANQGSEA. This CDR3 reads CSVEDTGAGNTIYF. The CDR3 DNA reads TGCAGCGTTGAAGATACAGGGGCGGGAAACACCATATATTTT.

The CDR3 loop reads CASSLMGKGVMNTEAFF. The CDR3 DNA reads as TGTGCCAGCAGCTTAATGGGGAAGGGGGTAATGAACACTGAAGCTTTCTTT. This chain joins TRBV7-8 and TRBJ1-1; D may be TRBD1 (6 bases). V was clipped by 2 bases and J by 0 bases, with 16 bases between them. Germline lookup yields CDR1 SGHVS and CDR2 FQNEAQ. CDR3 length: 17 residues.

The chain joins TRBV19 to TRBJ1-1; 7 positions match TRBD1. Germline assignment: CDR1 LNHDA and CDR2 SQIVND (reference sequence). The CDR3 extends over 13 amino acids. J was trimmed by 4 bases and V by 5 bases; bases with no gene match: 4. DNA for the CDR3: TGTGCCAGTAGTCCAGGGACAGCCACTGAAGCTTTCTTT. Protein product: CASSPGTATEAFF.

The chain links TRBV4-1 to TRBJ2-3, with TRBD2 identical over 14 bases. Germline V CDR1 and CDR2: MGHRA, YSYEKL. This CDR3 is built from 18 residues. V shed 4 bases and J 0 bases; nucleotides not matched to a gene: 6. For the CDR3, the DNA is TGCGCCAGCAGCCGCGGACTAGCGGGAGGTACTAGCACAGATACGCAGTATTTT. This gives the protein CASSRGLAGGTSTDTQYF.

This clone was observed once. The chain has TRBV29-1 and TRBJ2-5; 8 nucleotides agree with TRBD2. Germline CDR1 is SQVTM and CDR2 is ANQGSEA. This CDR3 is built from 15 residues. The V and J ends lost 4 bases and 1 base, in that order; junction bases with no gene match: 8. In nucleotides, the CDR3 is TGCAGCGTTGGGCCCCCCGGGACTAGCCAAGAGACCCAGTACTTC. Translating gives CSVGPPGTSQETQYF.

The rearrangement links TRBV6-5 to TRBJ1-4, with TRBD1 identical over 9 bases. Trimming took 0 bases from V and 8 from J; bases not matched to a gene: 4. Germline V gene sequence: CDR1 MNHEY, CDR2 SVGAGI. This CDR3 has 15 amino acids. For the CDR3, the DNA is TGTGCCAGCAGTTACTCTACAGGGGGCCAGGAAAAACTGTTTTTT. It is translated as CASSYSTGGQEKLFF.